Listed here are 31 T cell receptor beta chains from one sample, sequenced in a study of cytomegalovirus exposure and HLA in healthy donors. The PCR used 60 Vbeta and 13 Jbeta primers. This table comes from immunoSEQ multiplex PCR, and its TCRdb copy is limited to in-frame clones, with some not included. The table shows 85,000 to 130,000 clones, with about 79% occurring only once. The sequenced sample consisted of PBMCs. These receptors originate from a woman between 18 and 29 years old in good health and CMV-seronegative.

The rearrangement links TRBV28 to TRBJ1-1; unclear D gene. The V gene lost 2 bases and the J gene lost 7 bases, with 17 bases spanning the gap. CDR3 length equals 15 residues. The germline V gene encodes CDR1 MDHEN and CDR2 SYDVKM. CDR3 DNA: TGTGCCAGCAGTTTAAATCCCAACGGAGGACGTGAAGCTTTCTTT. Translation: CASSLNPNGGREAFF.

This rearrangement joins TRBV7-2 to TRBJ2-5, with TRBD2 identical over 9 bases. The CDR3 length is 17 residues. The germline gives CDR1 SGHTA, CDR2 FQGNSA. J lost 4 bases, V lost 5 bases, and 14 bases had no gene match. CDR3 DNA sequence: TGTGCCAGCAGCCCGGGTAGCGGGAGATCGGGGGGAGAGACCCAGTACTTC. This translates into CASSPGSGRSGGETQYF.

This clone has a handful of counts. CDR3 nucleotides: TGTGCCAGCAGTACTCTTAATGAGCAGTTCTTC. Amino acid sequence: CASSTLNEQFF. The chain joins TRBV6-6 to TRBJ2-1; D unclear. Trimming shortened V by 5 bases and J by 7 bases, and 6 bases separated the two germline ends. CDR3 length equals 11 residues. In germline, CDR1 is MNHNY, CDR2 SVGAGI (reference sequence).

This clone was picked up a small number of times. J is TRBJ2-4 and V is TRBV7-9; tentatively, D is TRBD1 (5 bases). V lost 1 base and J 1 base, leaving 8 bases between the germline ends. The CDR3 length is 15 residues. Germline CDR1 SEHNR, CDR2 FQNEAQ (reference sequence). This CDR3 is CASSLVGQAKNIQYF. As DNA, the CDR3 is TGTGCCAGCAGCTTAGTGGGGCAGGCCAAAAACATTCAGTACTTC.

V is TRBV11-2 and J is TRBJ1-1; D gene uncertain. There are 16 residues in the CDR3. CDR1 is SGHAT and CDR2 is FQNNGV in the germline V gene. V lost 1 base to trimming and J lost 5 bases, with 17 bases between them. Here the CDR3 reads CASSLVAPGPSTEAFF. The CDR3 DNA sequence: TGTGCCAGCAGCTTAGTAGCCCCGGGTCCTTCTACTGAAGCTTTCTTT.

This clone has a handful of counts. The V gene is TRBV7-9, the J gene TRBJ1-1, with 8 bases identical to TRBD1. CDR3 length: 15 amino acids. J lost 2 bases, V lost 6 bases, and 8 bases had no gene match. Germline CDR1 reads SEHNR; CDR2 reads FQNEAQ (reference sequence). The CDR3 region is CASRRGQEVNTEAFF. The CDR3 DNA is TGTGCCAGCAGAAGGGGACAGGAGGTTAACACTGAAGCTTTCTTT. The entire variable domain, with the rest obtained from reference TRBV7-9 and TRBJ1-1, is as follows: DTGVSQNPRHKITKRGQNVTFRCDPISEHNRLYWYRQTLGQGPEFLTYFQNEAQLEKSRLLSDRFSAERPKGSFSTLEIQRTEQGDSAMYLCASRRGQEVNTEAFFGQGTRLTVV.

The chain carries TRBV28 and TRBJ2-1; 9 bases map to TRBD1. The ends lost 7 bases at V and 4 bases at J; junction bases unmatched: 2. Germline V CDR1 and CDR2: MDHEN, SYDVKM. CDR3 length: 13 amino acids. In DNA form, the CDR3 reads TGTGCCAGCAAGGGACAGGGTTACAATGAGCAGTTCTTC. Its translation: CASKGQGYNEQFF.

Only a few counts were recorded for this clone. The chain couples TRBV9 to TRBJ1-5, with D unresolved. This CDR3 is built from 13 residues. The germline V and J ends were trimmed by 4 bases and 9 bases, with 14 bases remaining between them. Germline V lookup: CDR1 SGDLS, CDR2 YYNGEE. CDR3 in DNA: TGTGCCAGCAGCCTCTATAGTGCGGGGCCCCAGCATTTT. Protein: CASSLYSAGPQHF.

In the case of this clone: The sample contains more than one DNA sequence encoding this CDR3. The genes are TRBV18 and TRBJ1-6; 10 nucleotides line up with TRBD1. The junction had 14 bases not matched to a gene; V was cut back by 5 bases and J by 13 bases. Germline V gene data show CDR1 as KGHSH and CDR2 as LQKENI. This CDR3 region has 16 residues. CDR3 amino acids: CASSSTSQGQGSPLHF. CDR3 nucleotides: TGTGCCAGCTCATCTACAAGTCAGGGACAGGGGTCGCCCCTCCACTTT.

CDR3 sequence (DNA): TGCAGCGTGAACCAGGGGAGAGACTACGAGCAGTACTTC. Protein sequence: CSVNQGRDYEQYF. V gene TRBV29-1 combines with J gene TRBJ2-7, with D possibly TRBD1 on 6 matching bases. The CDR3 is 13 residues long. Trimming stripped 6 bases from V and 3 bases from J, with 15 bases between. CDR1 is SQVTM, CDR2 ANQGSEA, per germline.

The rearrangement joins TRBV5-6 to TRBJ1-2; weak D call: TRBD1 (6 bases). Between the trimmed V and J ends, which lost 0 bases and 8 bases, there was a span of 20 bases. Germline lookup yields CDR1 SGHDT and CDR2 YYEEEE. CDR3 length equals 16 residues. The CDR3 sequence is CASSLANQGQREGYTF. CDR3 bases: TGTGCCAGCAGCTTGGCCAACCAGGGGCAGAGGGAGGGCTACACCTTC.

The CDR3 nucleotides are TGTGCCAGCAGTTTAGGTTTCGGGACAGACACTAACACCGGGGAGCTGTTTTTT. This sequence encodes CASSLGFGTDTNTGELFF. This sequence joins TRBV28 and TRBJ2-2; TRBD1 agrees at 7 bases. The V gene end was trimmed by 2 bases and the J gene end by 2 bases; junction bases not matched to a gene: 11. Germline lookup yields CDR1 MDHEN and CDR2 SYDVKM. CDR3 length equals 18 residues. The whole variable domain, remainder taken from reference TRBV28 and TRBJ2-2, is DVKVTQSSRYLVKRTGEKVFLECVQDMDHENMFWYRQDPGLGLRLIYFSYDVKMKEKGDIPEGYSVSREKKERFSLILESASTNQTSMYLCASSLGFGTDTNTGELFFGEGSRLTVL.

V gene TRBV19 combines with J gene TRBJ1-5; 8 bases map to TRBD1. Germline V gene lookup returns CDR1 LNHDA and CDR2 SQIVND (reference sequence). J gave up 5 bases and V 1 base, and 4 bases lay outside the gene matches. This CDR3 has 15 residues. CDR3 nucleotide sequence: TGTGCCAGTAGTATAGGGGACAGGATAGATCAGCCCCAGCATTTT. This codes for CASSIGDRIDQPQHF.

V gene TRBV10-3 combines with J gene TRBJ1-1; TRBD1 matches at 8 bases. V trimming: 8 bases; J trimming: 0 bases; junction bases outside the gene matches: 8. The germline gives CDR1 ENHRY, CDR2 SYGVKD. The CDR3 sequence is 15 residues long. CDR3 sequence reads: CAIRPGQAMNTEAFF. The CDR3 DNA reads as TGTGCCATCCGTCCGGGACAGGCAATGAACACTGAAGCTTTCTTT.

Written as DNA, the CDR3 is TGTGCCAGCAGCCCTGTAGAGGATTGGAACACTGAAGCTTTCTTT. Translated, it gives CASSPVEDWNTEAFF. The genes are TRBV7-2 and TRBJ1-1; unclear D gene. Between the trimmed V and J ends, which lost 5 bases and 1 base, there was a span of 14 bases. The germline gives CDR1 SGHTA, CDR2 FQGNSA. The CDR3 spans 15 residues. Full variable domain (missing parts from reference TRBV7-2 and TRBJ1-1): GAGVSQSPSNKVTEKGKDVELRCDPISGHTALYWYRQSLGQGLEFLIYFQGNSAPDKSGLPSDRFSAERTGGSVSTLTIQRTQQEDSAVYLCASSPVEDWNTEAFFGQGTRLTVV.

The chain has TRBV6-5 and TRBJ1-4; TRBD1 matches 10 bases. V lost 5 bases, J lost 10 bases, and 7 bases stayed unmatched. Germline CDR1 and CDR2: MNHEY and SVGAGI. The CDR3 is 14 amino acids. The CDR3 loop reads CASSRDRGVAKLFF. In DNA form, the CDR3 reads TGTGCCAGCAGTAGGGACAGGGGAGTGGCAAAACTGTTTTTT.

The V gene is TRBV6-5, the J gene TRBJ2-5, with 8 bases lining up with TRBD1. This CDR3 spans 13 amino acids. The V gene's germline CDR1 is MNHEY and CDR2 SVGAGI. V shed 6 bases, J shed 3 bases, and the junction held 3 bases outside the gene matches. CDR3 in DNA: TGTGCCAGCAGCCGGACAGGGAAAGAGACCCAGTACTTC. This encodes CASSRTGKETQYF.

The chain uses TRBV6-4 and TRBJ2-1; 8 bases line up with TRBD1. Germline-derived CDR1 and CDR2 are MRHNA and SNTAGT. This CDR3 contains 16 residues. Trimming took 3 bases from V and 2 from J; bases not matched to a gene: 6. The CDR3 spells CASSDEGQAPYNEQFF. The DNA of the CDR3 is TGTGCCAGCAGTGATGAGGGACAGGCGCCCTACAATGAGCAGTTCTTC.

The rearrangement uses TRBV18 and TRBJ1-2, with D perhaps TRBD1 (6 bases). The germline gives CDR1 KGHSH, CDR2 LQKENI. CDR3 size: 13 residues. V was pared by 2 bases and J by 5 bases, with 9 bases between. CDR3 bases: TGTGCCAGCTCACCAGGGGGCCGGTATGGCTACACCTTC. Protein sequence: CASSPGGRYGYTF. Combining the CDR3 with reference TRBV18 and TRBJ1-2 gives the whole variable domain NAGVMQNPRHLVRRRGQEARLRCSPMKGHSHVYWYRQLPEEGLKFMVYLQKENIIDESGMPKERFSAEFPKEGPSILRIQQVVRGDSAAYFCASSPGGRYGYTFGSGTRLTVV.

The CDR3 coding sequence is TGTGCCAGCAGCTTAAACAGTCGGACAGGAGCCTACGAGCAGTACTTC. Amino acid sequence: CASSLNSRTGAYEQYF. This chain connects TRBV7-8 to TRBJ2-7; 7 nucleotides line up with TRBD1. This CDR3 has 16 residues. Germline assignment: CDR1 SGHVS and CDR2 FQNEAQ. V lost 2 bases and J lost 2; bases outside the gene matches: 9. The complete variable domain, with remaining parts taken from reference TRBV7-8 and TRBJ2-7, reads GAGVSQSPRYKVAKRGQDVALRCDPISGHVSLFWYQQALGQGPEFLTYFQNEAQLDKSGLPSDRFFAERPEGSVSTLKIQRTQQEDSAVYLCASSLNSRTGAYEQYFGPGTRLTVT.

The rearrangement uses TRBV25-1 and TRBJ1-5; D perhaps matches TRBD1 (5 bases). This CDR3 region has 15 residues. Trimming cost V 3 bases and J 2 bases, with 11 bases left between them. Germline lookup yields CDR1 MGHDK and CDR2 SYGVNS. DNA for the CDR3: TGTGCCAGCAGTGAGTATGGGGCCGGCAATCAGCCCCAGCATTTT. Translating gives CASSEYGAGNQPQHF.

The V and J genes are TRBV28 and TRBJ1-5, with D perhaps TRBD1 (6 bases). Trimming cost V 6 bases and J 5 bases, with 26 bases left between them. The CDR3 has 18 residues. Germline V CDR1 and CDR2: MDHEN, SYDVKM. The CDR3 loop reads CASRDLGRGRVGYQPQHF. The CDR3 coding sequence is TGTGCCAGCAGGGACCTGGGGCGGGGGCGTGTAGGGTATCAGCCCCAGCATTTT. Based on the CDR3 plus reference TRBV28 and TRBJ1-5, the full variable domain is DVKVTQSSRYLVKRTGEKVFLECVQDMDHENMFWYRQDPGLGLRLIYFSYDVKMKEKGDIPEGYSVSREKKERFSLILESASTNQTSMYLCASRDLGRGRVGYQPQHFGDGTRLSIL.

This chain uses TRBV7-2 with TRBJ2-3; 11 bases agree with TRBD2. Germline V CDR1 and CDR2: SGHTA, FQGNSA. This CDR3 is 16 amino acids long. The trim removed 5 bases at V and 3 bases at J, leaving 7 bases unmatched. CDR3 amino acids: CASSHNSGGATDTQYF. The CDR3 DNA follows: TGTGCCAGCAGCCATAATAGCGGGGGGGCGACAGATACGCAGTATTTT.

This chain connects TRBV4-3 to TRBJ2-3; D may be TRBD2 (6 bases). The V gene lost 0 bases and the J gene lost 0 bases, with 13 bases spanning the gap. CDR1 and CDR2 (germline): LGHNA, YSLEER. The CDR3 loop spans 17 amino acids. The CDR3 is CASSQERDVTSTDTQYF. CDR3 bases: TGCGCCAGCAGCCAAGAGCGGGACGTCACTAGCACAGATACGCAGTATTTT.

A word on this clone: Other DNA sequences in this specimen translate into the identical CDR3. Written as DNA, the CDR3 is TGTGCCAGCAGCCCCGGGACAGGGGCGAATTATGGCTACACCTTC. It codes for CASSPGTGANYGYTF. V gene TRBV28 combines with J gene TRBJ1-2; the match to TRBD1 covers 10 bases. CDR1 is MDHEN and CDR2 is SYDVKM in the germline V gene. The CDR3 sequence is 15 residues long. The V gene end was trimmed by 6 bases and the J gene end by 5 bases; junction bases not matched to a gene: 9.

The chain couples TRBV7-8 to TRBJ2-3, with D possibly being TRBD1 (6 bases). The V end was cut by 5 bases, the J end by 3 bases, with 15 bases between. CDR3 length: 15 residues. CDR1 is SGHVS, CDR2 FQNEAQ, per germline. The CDR3 loop is CASSQQGLGTDTQYF. The DNA for the CDR3 is TGTGCCAGCAGCCAACAGGGTTTGGGGACAGATACGCAGTATTTT.

The rearrangement joins TRBV18 to TRBJ2-1, with D tentatively TRBD1 (6 bases). Germline lookup yields CDR1 KGHSH and CDR2 LQKENI. The CDR3 contains 15 residues. V dropped 4 bases and J dropped 5 bases, with 15 bases sitting between them. In DNA, the CDR3 is TGTGCCAGCTCACGGGGACAACCCCCAAACAATGAGCAGTTCTTC. This gives the protein CASSRGQPPNNEQFF.

The V gene is TRBV6-4, the J gene TRBJ2-1; TRBD2 might be the D (5 bases). Trimming removed 3 bases at V and 0 bases at J, with 9 bases between. Per the germline V gene, CDR1 is MRHNA and CDR2 is SNTAGT. The CDR3 is made up of 15 amino acids. CDR3 DNA sequence: TGTGCCAGCAGTGATCAAGCGGACTCCTACAATGAGCAGTTCTTC. Protein: CASSDQADSYNEQFF.

The chain couples TRBV18 to TRBJ1-1; TRBD1 agrees at 7 bases. The length of the CDR3 is 13 residues. The V gene's germline CDR1 is KGHSH and CDR2 LQKENI. The trim removed 8 bases at V and 0 bases at J, leaving 3 bases unmatched. The CDR3 loop reads CASETGLNTEAFF. The CDR3 nucleotides read TGTGCCAGCGAGACAGGGTTGAACACTGAAGCTTTCTTT.

The sample holds one count of this clone. The chain recombines TRBV7-3 with TRBJ2-2, with D unclear. The CDR3 is 14 residues long. V gave up 1 base and J gave up 1 base, with 4 bases separating them. Germline V gives CDR1 SGHTA, CDR2 FQGTGA. In DNA, the CDR3 is TGTGCCAGCAGCTTAAGAGGGAACACCGGGGAGCTGTTTTTT. Translated: CASSLRGNTGELFF.

This rearrangement joins TRBV30 to TRBJ2-3, with 8 bases that match TRBD2. The germline gives CDR1 GTSNPN, CDR2 SVGIG (reference sequence). V lost 2 bases and J lost 5; bases outside the gene matches: 9. The CDR3 has 15 residues. CDR3 amino acids: CAWSLTTSAGDTQYF. The CDR3 nucleotides read TGTGCCTGGAGTTTAACGACTAGCGCCGGAGATACGCAGTATTTT.